Below are 14 T cell receptor beta chains sequenced from a single sample in a study of control samples from healthy donors and cancer patients. Profiling relied on immunoSEQ multiplex PCR, and the TCRdb table lists in-frame clones only, not all of them. The sample contains around 100,000 clones, 85% to 90% of which appear only once. The sample comprised PBMCs. These receptors were taken from a man between 60 and 75 years old with lung cancer.

V is TRBV6-2 or TRBV6-3 and J is TRBJ2-2, with 9 bases matching TRBD2. CDR1 is MNHEY, CDR2 SVGEGT, per germline. CDR3 length: 18 amino acids. V trimming: 2 bases; J trimming: 1 base; junction bases outside the gene matches: 8. CDR3 in amino acids: CASSYPAGGPKNTGELFF. Here the CDR3 DNA reads TGTGCCAGCAGTTACCCGGCGGGGGGGCCGAAGAACACCGGGGAGCTGTTTTTT.

This clone has a single count. The gene calls are TRBV5-1 and TRBJ1-3; D uncertain. The CDR3 has 16 residues. Germline CDR1 reads SGHRS; CDR2 reads YFSETQ. Trimming took off 0 bases at V and 0 bases at J, with 10 bases between the two ends. In DNA, the CDR3 is TGCGCCAGCAGCTTGGACGGACCGATCTCTGGAAACACCATATATTTT. Translation: CASSLDGPISGNTIYF.

The chain links TRBV14 to TRBJ1-3, with 7 bases aligning to TRBD1. The J segment lost 6 bases and the V segment lost 4 bases, leaving 9 bases of the junction unmatched. CDR3 size: 15 residues. Germline values: CDR1 SGHDN, CDR2 FVKESK. The CDR3 coding sequence is TGTGCCAGCAGCCCTCGCCGGGACAGACTAAACACCATATATTTT. It encodes CASSPRRDRLNTIYF. Based on the CDR3 plus reference TRBV14 and TRBJ1-3, the full variable domain is EAGVTQFPSHSVIEKGQTVTLRCDPISGHDNLYWYRRVMGKEIKFLLHFVKESKQDESGMPNNRFLAERTGGTYSTLKVQPAELEDSGVYFCASSPRRDRLNTIYFGEGSWLTVV.

This clone occurred many times. The CDR3 protein is CASSLLVYSNTEAFF. The CDR3 DNA is TGTGCCAGCAGCTTGCTCGTTTACAGCAACACTGAAGCTTTCTTT. The genes are TRBV5-6 and TRBJ1-1; D remains unclear. The germline V gene encodes CDR1 SGHDT and CDR2 YYEEEE. V lost 1 base, J lost 2 bases, and 12 bases lay in between. The CDR3 totals 15 residues. The full variable domain, with the rest looked up from reference TRBV5-6 and TRBJ1-1, is DAGVTQSPTHLIKTRGQQVTLRCSPKSGHDTVSWYQQALGQGPQFIFQYYEEEERQRGNFPDRFSGHQFPNYSSELNVNALLLGDSALYLCASSLLVYSNTEAFFGQGTRLTVV.

The genes are TRBV30 and TRBJ1-5; D not resolved. With 2 bases removed from V and 3 bases from J, the gap between germline ends came to 8 bases. CDR3 length: 13 amino acids. Germline V gene lookup returns CDR1 GTSNPN and CDR2 SVGIG (reference sequence). CDR3 DNA: TGTGCCTGGAGTAGCAGCTTCAATCAGCCCCAGCATTTT. Translating it yields CAWSSSFNQPQHF.

The V call is TRBV7-2, the J call TRBJ1-2; 12 bases line up with TRBD1. CDR3 length: 15 amino acids. CDR1 is SGHTA, CDR2 FQGNSA, per germline. V shed 5 bases, J shed 4 bases, and the junction held 5 bases outside the gene matches. CDR3 DNA sequence: TGTGCCAGCAGCGGGGGACAGGGGGCCGCCTATGGCTACACCTTC. Protein sequence: CASSGGQGAAYGYTF.

The chain employs TRBV6-4 and TRBJ2-3; D remains ambiguous. The V end was cut by 3 bases, the J end by 0 bases, with 7 bases between. The CDR3 is made up of 14 amino acids. Germline V gives CDR1 MRHNA, CDR2 SNTAGT. The CDR3 DNA sequence: TGTGCCAGCAGTGAGTCTGGAAGCACAGATACGCAGTATTTT. This codes for CASSESGSTDTQYF.

The rearrangement links TRBV24-1 to TRBJ2-2; D is tentatively TRBD1 or TRBD2 (5 bases each). V was pared by 10 bases and J by 0 bases, with 14 bases between. Germline CDR1 is KGHDR and CDR2 is SFDVKD. The CDR3 spans 15 residues. CDR3 sequence: CATSPGTANTGELFF. Written as DNA, the CDR3 is TGTGCCACGTCCCCCGGGACGGCGAACACCGGGGAGCTGTTTTTT.

For the CDR3, the DNA is TGCGCCAGCAGCTTAACGGCAACTAGCGGCACAGATACGCAGTATTTT. It is translated as CASSLTATSGTDTQYF. The V gene is TRBV5-1, the J gene TRBJ2-3; 7 bases line up with TRBD2. Germline CDR1 is SGHRS and CDR2 is YFSETQ. Germline trimming cut 2 bases from V and 1 base from J; bases unmatched to any gene: 7. The CDR3 is 16 amino acids.

This rearrangement joins TRBV18 to TRBJ1-6; possibly TRBD1 for D (6 bases). V lost 2 bases, J lost 8 bases, and 13 bases lay in between. Germline CDR1 reads KGHSH; CDR2 reads LQKENI. This CDR3 has 15 amino acids. CDR3 DNA: TGTGCCAGCTCACCAAACAGGGTAGGGGATTCACCCCTCCACTTT. This translates into CASSPNRVGDSPLHF.

The chain couples TRBV9 to TRBJ2-7, with D hard to call. The ends were cut back, 4 bases at V and 4 bases at J, with 18 bases in the middle. The CDR3 sequence is 15 residues long. The germline V gene encodes CDR1 SGDLS and CDR2 YYNGEE. CDR3 sequence: CASSRDETPSYEQYV. In DNA form, the CDR3 reads TGTGCCAGCAGCCGTGACGAGACCCCCTCTTACGAGCAGTACGTC.

The gene calls are TRBV12-5 and TRBJ2-7; TRBD1 or TRBD2 may be the D gene (5 bases each). This CDR3 is built from 12 residues. The germline V gene has CDR1 LGHNT and CDR2 FRNRAP. Trimming took 5 bases from V and 3 from J, leaving 8 bases between them. The CDR3 DNA reads as TGTGCTAGTGGTAGGGACGGCTACGAGCAGTACTTC. This translates into CASGRDGYEQYF.

The genes are TRBV7-2 and TRBJ1-3; D call uncertain. Germline V lookup: CDR1 SGHTA, CDR2 FQGNSA. V lost 5 bases, J lost 0 bases, and 5 bases lay in between. CDR3 length: 13 residues. CDR3 sequence: CASSPSSGNTIYF. In DNA form, the CDR3 reads TGTGCCAGCAGCCCGAGCTCTGGAAACACCATATATTTT.

This clone was seen only once. The V call is TRBV5-4, the J call TRBJ2-3, with 13 positions matching TRBD2. With V trimmed by 3 bases and J by 1 base, 2 bases remained unmatched. In germline, CDR1 is SGHNT, CDR2 YYREEE (reference sequence). This CDR3 spans 16 amino acids. The CDR3 sequence is CASSSGLAGGTDTQYF. DNA for the CDR3: TGTGCCAGCAGCTCCGGACTAGCGGGGGGCACAGATACGCAGTATTTT.